Following are 20 T cell receptor beta chains from one sample sequenced in a study of T cell responses to AZD1222 COVID-19 vaccine (dated by TCRdb to the early 2020s). The method was the immunoSEQ multiplex PCR assay. TCRdb re-hosts the immuneACCESS table, in-frame sequences only. Its copies lack some clones; in the studies checked, an unresolved V gene accounts for under half of them, and the cause for the rest is not known. This sample comprises about 140,000 clones, over 75% of them detected only once. The ten largest clones add up to 4.7% of the sample. This specimen's time point label, interpreted: baseline before first vaccination. Material: peripheral blood, obtained on day 0 of AZD1222 vaccination. These receptors were taken from an adult in good health.

V and J are TRBV5-1 and TRBJ2-7, with D uncertain. The CDR3 totals 16 residues. The germline V gene has CDR1 SGHRS and CDR2 YFSETQ. Trimming left V 0 bases short and J 5 bases short, with 18 bases between. CDR3 coding DNA: TGCGCCAGCAGCTTGGATTCCACCTGGGGAAAGGACGAGCAGTACTTC. Translated, it gives CASSLDSTWGKDEQYF.

The chain couples TRBV30 to TRBJ2-7, with 7 positions matching TRBD1. The CDR3 is made up of 11 amino acids. Germline assignment: CDR1 GTSNPN and CDR2 SVGIG (reference sequence). J was trimmed by 8 bases and V by 4 bases; bases with no gene match: 5. CDR3 DNA sequence: TGTGCCTGGACCAGACAGGGCCAGCAGTACTTC. Encoded protein: CAWTRQGQQYF.

V is TRBV10-3 and J is TRBJ2-3; 7 positions agree with TRBD2. Germline trimming cut 0 bases from V and 0 bases from J; bases unmatched to any gene: 18. Per the germline V gene, CDR1 is ENHRY and CDR2 is SYGVKD. The CDR3 loop spans 21 amino acids. The CDR3, as DNA: TGTGCCATCAGTGAGTCGATGTCGGCCGGGGCTAGCGGATCTAGCACAGATACGCAGTATTTT. It translates to CAISESMSAGASGSSTDTQYF.

The chain combines TRBV3-1 (or the pseudogene TRBV3-2) with TRBJ1-2, with a tentative D call TRBD1 (6 bases). Germline CDR1 is LGHDT and CDR2 is YNNKEL (reference sequence). V was shortened by 0 bases and J by 9 bases, with 17 bases between the two germline ends. The CDR3 covers 15 residues. The chain's CDR3 is CASSQDPSGTTSYTF. The CDR3 DNA sequence: TGTGCCAGCAGCCAAGACCCCTCCGGGACAACTAGCTACACCTTC.

The chain links TRBV6-2 or TRBV6-3 to TRBJ2-1; TRBD1 matches 8 bases. This CDR3 is 11 amino acids long. V shed 5 bases, J shed 15 bases, and the junction held 6 bases outside the gene matches. Germline CDR1 and CDR2: MNHEY and SVGEGT. CDR3 in amino acids: CASSRGQGAFF. CDR3 in DNA: TGTGCCAGCAGTCGCGGACAGGGAGCGTTCTTC.

J is TRBJ1-5 and V is TRBV27; no firm D call. Deletions cut 3 bases from V and 0 bases from J, with 6 bases between. CDR3 length equals 14 residues. Germline loops: CDR1 MNHEY, CDR2 SMNVEV (reference sequence). The CDR3 coding sequence is TGTGCCAGCAGTTTCGGAAGTAGCAATCAGCCCCAGCATTTT. Residues: CASSFGSSNQPQHF.

The rearrangement joins TRBV7-2 to TRBJ2-1; D gene ambiguous. Germline lookup yields CDR1 SGHTA and CDR2 FQGNSA. Trimming removed 1 base from V and 4 bases from J, with 11 bases in between. This CDR3 spans 15 amino acids. CDR3 DNA sequence: TGTGCCAGCAGCTTAGATGGCCGGCCATACAATGAGCAGTTCTTC. The encoded protein is CASSLDGRPYNEQFF.

CDR3: CASSPRQYGYTF. The CDR3 DNA reads as TGTGCCAGCTCACCGAGACAGTATGGCTACACCTTC. The V call is TRBV18, the J call TRBJ1-2; maybe TRBD1 (5 bases). The germline V and J ends were trimmed by 3 bases and 5 bases, with 7 bases remaining between them. Per germline, CDR1 KGHSH and CDR2 LQKENI. The CDR3 has 12 amino acids.

This CDR3 reads CASSLELAGDEQYF. As DNA, the CDR3 is TGCGCCAGCAGCTTGGAACTAGCGGGAGACGAGCAGTACTTC. The chain couples TRBV5-1 to TRBJ2-7; 11 bases match TRBD2. The junction had 1 base not matched to a gene; V was cut back by 0 bases and J by 5 bases. The CDR3 covers 14 residues. Per germline, CDR1 SGHRS and CDR2 YFSETQ.

J is TRBJ2-1 and V is TRBV7-8, with D possibly being TRBD2 (5 bases). V shed 1 base and J shed 7 bases, with 29 bases lying between them. The V gene's germline CDR1 is SGHVS and CDR2 FQNEAQ. The CDR3 spans 20 residues. The CDR3 DNA reads TGTGCCAGCAGCTTAGGCCGGACGAGGCCGGGGTTGGTACTTTGGAATGAGCAGTTCTTC. Its translation: CASSLGRTRPGLVLWNEQFF. The variable domain in full, with the rest retrieved from reference TRBV7-8 and TRBJ2-1, is GAGVSQSPRYKVAKRGQDVALRCDPISGHVSLFWYQQALGQGPEFLTYFQNEAQLDKSGLPSDRFFAERPEGSVSTLKIQRTQQEDSAVYLCASSLGRTRPGLVLWNEQFFGPGTRLTVL.

CDR3 sequence reads: CASSFNRQPQHF. The CDR3 DNA reads TGTGCCAGCAGTTTTAATCGTCAGCCCCAGCATTTT. The chain recombines TRBV12-3 or TRBV12-4 with TRBJ1-5, with D unclear. The CDR3 covers 12 residues. The germline V and J ends were trimmed by 3 bases and 6 bases, with 6 bases remaining between them.

The chain combines TRBV19 with TRBJ2-7; 11 bases are shared with TRBD2. Germline V gene data show CDR1 as LNHDA and CDR2 as SQIVND (reference sequence). The V gene end was trimmed by 3 bases and the J gene end by 2 bases; junction bases not matched to a gene: 3. The CDR3 sequence is 15 residues long. DNA of the CDR3: TGTGCCAGTAGTATCTTTAGCGGGAGGGCCTACGAGCAGTACTTC. The encoded protein is CASSIFSGRAYEQYF.

The chain carries TRBV2 and TRBJ2-3; D unresolved. The CDR3 is made up of 15 amino acids. Deletions cut 6 bases from V and 2 bases from J, with 15 bases between. Germline V gene sequence: CDR1 SNHLY, CDR2 FYNNEI. The CDR3 nucleotides read TGTGCCAGCAGATTAGGTCCCCTCTTCACAGATACGCAGTATTTT. Translated: CASRLGPLFTDTQYF. The full variable domain, rest sourced from reference TRBV2 and TRBJ2-3, is EPEVTQTPSHQVTQMGQEVILRCVPISNHLYFYWYRQILGQKVEFLVSFYNNEISEKSEIFDDQFSVERPDGSNFTLKIRSTKLEDSAMYFCASRLGPLFTDTQYFGPGTRLTVL.

The chain employs TRBV3-1 (or the pseudogene TRBV3-2) and TRBJ1-4; the D gene is possibly TRBD1 (6 bases). The CDR3 spans 16 residues. Germline V lookup: CDR1 LGHDT, CDR2 YNNKEL (reference sequence). Trimming left V 4 bases short and J 1 base short, with 13 bases between. CDR3 sequence: CASSPLDRRTNEKLFF. DNA for the CDR3: TGTGCCAGCAGCCCGCTAGACAGGAGAACTAATGAAAAACTGTTTTTT.

This chain links TRBV5-5 with TRBJ2-2, with D maybe TRBD2 (6 bases). Trimming pared 4 bases from V and 4 bases from J, leaving 14 bases between. CDR3 length equals 15 residues. Germline CDR1 and CDR2: SGHKS and YYEKEE (reference sequence). CDR3 bases: TGTGCCAGCAGCACCATGTGGACTATCACCGGGGAGCTGTTTTTT. This codes for CASSTMWTITGELFF.

This clone appeared once. The chain carries TRBV4-2 and TRBJ2-5, with no clear D. This CDR3 is 16 amino acids long. The germline V gene encodes CDR1 LGHNA and CDR2 YNFKEQ. Trimming took off 4 bases at V and 0 bases at J, with 15 bases between the two ends. For the CDR3, the DNA is TGTGCCAGCAGCCTCTCTACGACCATGTACCAAGAGACCCAGTACTTC. Protein: CASSLSTTMYQETQYF.

The V and J genes are TRBV19 and TRBJ2-3, with D possibly TRBD2 on 7 matching bases. There are 16 residues in the CDR3. The V end was cut by 2 bases, the J end by 2 bases, with 14 bases between. Germline CDR1 and CDR2: LNHDA and SQIVND (reference sequence). Here the CDR3 reads CASSIWGGRVTDTQYF. The CDR3 coding sequence is TGTGCCAGTAGTATATGGGGGGGGCGCGTCACAGATACGCAGTATTTT.

This clone was detected only once. V gene TRBV28 combines with J gene TRBJ2-2, with D maybe TRBD2 (6 bases). Trimming removed 4 bases from V and 8 bases from J, with 17 bases in between. This CDR3 spans 15 amino acids. In germline, CDR1 is MDHEN, CDR2 SYDVKM. The chain's CDR3 is CASSWRGTSSGELFF. CDR3 in DNA: TGTGCCAGCAGTTGGAGGGGAACTAGTTCTGGGGAGCTGTTTTTT.

This clone was recorded only once. The chain employs TRBV4-1 and TRBJ1-2; a possible D gene is TRBD1 (6 bases). V dropped 1 base and J dropped 3 bases, with 18 bases sitting between them. In germline, CDR1 is MGHRA, CDR2 YSYEKL. The length of the CDR3 is 17 residues. The chain's CDR3 is CASSQVGGTVDDYGYTF. Here the CDR3 DNA reads TGCGCCAGCAGCCAAGTAGGGGGGACCGTCGACGACTATGGCTACACCTTC.

The genes are TRBV10-1 and TRBJ2-1, with 7 bases fitting TRBD1. After removal of 3 bases from V and 5 bases from J, the junction contained 4 bases not matched to a gene. The germline gives CDR1 WNHNN, CDR2 SYGVQD (reference sequence). The CDR3 runs 14 residues. The CDR3 nucleotides read TGCGCCAGCAGTGATTGGGACAGTGACAATGAGCAGTTCTTC. Translation gives CASSDWDSDNEQFF.